Listed below are T cell receptor beta chains from one sample, sequenced in a study of control samples from healthy donors and cancer patients. The data were produced by immunoSEQ multiplex PCR, yet TCRdb's version contains in-frame clones alone and is incomplete. The sample contains over 100,000 clones, roughly 92% of which appear only once. Source material: blood. These receptor sequences come from a man in his late teens or twenties in good health. Both conserved end residues are part of each CDR3. A D gene is named only where the DNA matches it firmly. Expanded clones get a size class; other rows say once, few or many, or leave the size out.

J: TRBJ1-2
V: TRBV18
D: -
size: -
CDR3: CASSSVAGDGYTF
DNA: TGTGCCAGCTCATCAGTGGCTGGGGATGGCTACACCTTC

J: TRBJ1-1
V: TRBV5-4
D: -
size: -
CDR3: CASTTRLGNRKAFF
DNA: TGTGCCAGCACCACAAGACTGGGGAACAGGAAAGCTTTCTTT

J: TRBJ1-1
V: TRBV7-3
D: -
size: -
CDR3: CASSLRADTEAFF
DNA: TGTGCCAGCAGTTTAAGGGCAGACACTGAAGCTTTCTTT

J: TRBJ1-3
V: TRBV18
D: TRBD1
size: -
CDR3: CASSHSGTASGNTIYF
DNA: TGTGCCAGCTCACACTCCGGGACAGCCTCTGGAAACACCATATATTTT

J: TRBJ1-2
V: TRBV7-9
D: -
size: -
CDR3: CASSLANSLYGYTF
DNA: TGTGCCAGCAGCTTAGCGAACAGCCTCTATGGCTACACCTTC

J: TRBJ1-3
V: TRBV5-4
D: -
size: -
CDR3: CASSLGPASGNTIYF
DNA: TGTGCCAGCAGCTTGGGGCCCGCCTCTGGAAACACCATATATTTT

J: TRBJ2-7
V: TRBV6-4
D: -
size: -
CDR3: CASSDSNGYEQYF
DNA: TGTGCCAGCAGTGACTCTAACGGGTACGAGCAGTACTTC

J: TRBJ1-2
V: TRBV19
D: -
size: few
CDR3: CASSAGDFHYGYTF
DNA: TGTGCCAGTAGTGCGGGGGACTTCCACTATGGCTACACCTTC

J: TRBJ1-5
V: TRBV30
D: -
size: -
CDR3: CAWGQRSNQPQHF
DNA: TGTGCCTGGGGTCAGAGATCCAATCAGCCCCAGCATTTT

J: TRBJ2-5
V: TRBV2
D: TRBD2
size: once
CDR3: CAVPRGREETQYF
DNA: TGTGCCGTCCCGCGAGGGAGGGAGGAGACCCAGTACTTC

J: TRBJ1-1
V: TRBV12-3/TRBV12-4
D: TRBD1
size: -
CDR3: CASSQGGRSEAFF
DNA: TGTGCCAGCAGCCAAGGGGGCCGATCTGAAGCTTTCTTT

J: TRBJ1-6
V: TRBV9
D: TRBD1
size: -
CDR3: CASSAGTVGDSPLHF
DNA: TGTGCCAGCAGCGCCGGGACAGTGGGAGATTCACCCCTCCACTTT

J: TRBJ1-2
V: TRBV7-9
D: -
size: -
CDR3: CASSLAAPLYGYTF
DNA: TGTGCCAGCAGCTTAGCAGCGCCACTCTATGGCTACACCTTC

J: TRBJ2-3
V: TRBV5-1
D: TRBD1
size: -
CDR3: CASSVTGTGIADTQYF
DNA: TGCGCCAGCAGCGTTACCGGGACAGGGATCGCAGATACGCAGTATTTT

J: TRBJ2-5
V: TRBV6-5
D: TRBD1
size: -
CDR3: CASNRDRDETQYF
DNA: TGTGCCAGCAACCGGGACAGGGACGAGACCCAGTACTTC

J: TRBJ1-1
V: TRBV27
D: -
size: -
CDR3: CASSLLPSGLLGNTEAFF
DNA: TGTGCCAGCAGTTTATTACCCTCGGGTCTACTCGGGAACACTGAAGCTTTCTTT

J: TRBJ1-4
V: TRBV4-2
D: -
size: -
CDR3: CASSTLGPPNEKLFF
DNA: TGTGCCAGCAGCACCCTAGGGCCTCCTAATGAAAAACTGTTTTTT

J: TRBJ2-2
V: TRBV11-2
D: -
size: -
CDR3: CASSLLIGARGGELFF
DNA: TGTGCCAGCAGCTTGTTGATCGGGGCCCGAGGCGGGGAGCTGTTTTTT

J: TRBJ2-7
V: TRBV6-4
D: -
size: once
CDR3: CASSVVKINEQYF
DNA: TGTGCCAGCAGTGTGGTAAAGATTAACGAGCAGTACTTC

J: TRBJ1-5
V: TRBV2
D: TRBD1
size: -
CDR3: CASAGQANQPQHF
DNA: TGTGCCAGCGCGGGACAGGCCAATCAGCCCCAGCATTTT

J: TRBJ1-3
V: TRBV2
D: -
size: -
CDR3: CASSEGPLGNTIYF
DNA: TGTGCCAGCAGTGAGGGACCACTGGGAAACACCATATATTTT

J: TRBJ1-6
V: TRBV2
D: -
size: -
CDR3: CASSNFQGRNSPLHF
DNA: TGTGCCAGCAGTAATTTCCAGGGCAGAAATTCACCCCTCCACTTT

J: TRBJ2-3
V: TRBV4-1
D: TRBD2
size: -
CDR3: CASSEMGGGASDTQYF
DNA: TGCGCCAGCAGCGAAATGGGCGGGGGGGCTTCAGATACGCAGTATTTT

J: TRBJ1-1
V: TRBV18
D: TRBD1
size: -
CDR3: CASSQQGIVDTEAFF
DNA: TGTGCCAGCTCGCAACAGGGGATCGTGGACACTGAAGCTTTCTTT

J: TRBJ1-3
V: TRBV30
D: -
size: -
CDR3: CAWSPQGISGNTIYF
DNA: TGTGCCTGGAGTCCCCAGGGGATCTCTGGAAACACCATATATTTT

J: TRBJ2-3
V: TRBV5-4
D: TRBD1
size: -
CDR3: CASSRDGGRGRDTQYF
DNA: TGTGCCAGCAGTCGCGACGGGGGCAGGGGGCGAGATACGCAGTATTTT

J: TRBJ1-4
V: TRBV3-1/TRBV3-2
D: -
size: -
CDR3: CASSQEQGGAPTNEKLFF
DNA: TGTGCCAGCAGCCAGGAACAGGGAGGGGCACCAACTAATGAAAAACTGTTTTTT

J: TRBJ2-3
V: TRBV24-1
D: -
size: -
CDR3: CATRFRQEGTDTQYF
DNA: TGTGCCACCAGATTCAGACAGGAAGGCACAGATACGCAGTATTTT

J: TRBJ2-7
V: TRBV5-1
D: -
size: -
CDR3: CASSYQSAESYEQYF
DNA: TGCGCCAGCAGCTACCAGTCCGCCGAATCCTACGAGCAGTACTTC

J: TRBJ1-1
V: TRBV9
D: -
size: -
CDR3: CASSGGLGGEAFF
DNA: TGTGCCAGCAGCGGCGGACTAGGGGGTGAAGCTTTCTTT

J: TRBJ2-1
V: TRBV20-1
D: -
size: -
CDR3: CSASRRGKLYNEQFF
DNA: TGCAGTGCTAGTAGAAGGGGTAAATTGTACAATGAGCAGTTCTTC

J: TRBJ2-1
V: TRBV9
D: TRBD2
size: once
CDR3: CASGSGGGGEQFF
DNA: TGTGCCAGCGGCTCGGGTGGGGGGGGTGAGCAGTTCTTC

J: TRBJ1-1
V: TRBV3-1/TRBV3-2
D: -
size: -
CDR3: CASSQGGGVGTEAFF
DNA: TGTGCCAGCAGCCAAGGTGGAGGGGTGGGGACTGAAGCTTTCTTT

J: TRBJ2-1
V: TRBV24-1
D: TRBD2
size: -
CDR3: CATSDKGGLDGEQFF
DNA: TGTGCCACCAGTGATAAAGGGGGACTAGATGGTGAGCAGTTCTTC

J: TRBJ1-1
V: TRBV28
D: -
size: -
CDR3: CASSFLEQGRAFF
DNA: TGTGCCAGCAGTTTCTTGGAACAGGGACGGGCTTTCTTT

J: TRBJ1-5
V: TRBV7-6
D: TRBD1
size: -
CDR3: CASSPGTGGTQPQHF
DNA: TGTGCCAGCAGCCCCGGGACAGGGGGAACTCAGCCCCAGCATTTT

J: TRBJ2-5
V: TRBV30
D: -
size: -
CDR3: CAWSVPGAGEETQYF
DNA: TGTGCCTGGAGTGTACCGGGGGCAGGCGAAGAGACCCAGTACTTC

J: TRBJ1-2
V: TRBV30
D: -
size: -
CDR3: CAWSSGNYGYTF
DNA: TGTGCCTGGAGCTCAGGGAACTATGGCTACACCTTC

J: TRBJ1-5
V: TRBV27
D: TRBD1
size: -
CDR3: CASSSGTGGRQPQHF
DNA: TGTGCCAGCAGTTCTGGGACAGGGGGTAGACAGCCCCAGCATTTT

J: TRBJ1-5
V: TRBV7-9
D: -
size: -
CDR3: CASSFGVNQPQHF
DNA: TGTGCCAGCAGCTTTGGAGTCAATCAGCCCCAGCATTTT

J: TRBJ2-4
V: TRBV25-1
D: -
size: once
CDR3: CASSEQGAKNIQYF
DNA: TGTGCCAGCAGTGAGCAGGGGGCCAAAAACATTCAGTACTTC

J: TRBJ2-1
V: TRBV6-5
D: -
size: once
CDR3: CASRTTNEQFF
DNA: TGTGCCAGCAGAACAACCAATGAGCAGTTCTTC

J: TRBJ1-5
V: TRBV2
D: -
size: -
CDR3: CASSGEMQGVMPQHF
DNA: TGTGCCAGCAGTGGGGAGATGCAAGGGGTTATGCCCCAGCATTTT

J: TRBJ2-7
V: TRBV27
D: TRBD1
size: once
CDR3: CASGGQGAREQYF
DNA: TGTGCCAGTGGGGGACAGGGGGCGCGGGAGCAGTACTTC

J: TRBJ2-2
V: TRBV6-5
D: -
size: -
CDR3: CASSSLGAELFF
DNA: TGTGCCAGCAGTTCTTTGGGAGCGGAGCTGTTTTTT

J: TRBJ2-3
V: TRBV6-4
D: -
size: -
CDR3: CASPDRLEGTDTQYF
DNA: TGTGCCAGCCCTGACAGGTTGGAAGGCACAGATACGCAGTATTTT

J: TRBJ2-1
V: TRBV5-3
D: -
size: -
CDR3: CARSLATESSYNEQFF
DNA: TGTGCCAGAAGCTTGGCGACGGAAAGCTCCTACAATGAGCAGTTCTTC

J: TRBJ1-5
V: TRBV5-1
D: -
size: few
CDR3: CASRLDSEQPQHF
DNA: TGCGCCAGCAGGTTGGACTCGGAGCAGCCCCAGCATTTT

J: TRBJ2-1
V: TRBV9
D: -
size: -
CDR3: CASSLSLSSYNEQFF
DNA: TGTGCCAGCAGCCTCAGTCTCAGCTCCTACAATGAGCAGTTCTTC

J: TRBJ2-1
V: TRBV4-1
D: TRBD2
size: -
CDR3: CASSQAGTSLYNEQFF
DNA: TGCGCCAGCAGCCAAGCCGGGACTAGCCTCTACAATGAGCAGTTCTTC

J: TRBJ2-3
V: TRBV3-1/TRBV3-2
D: -
size: -
CDR3: CASRGGGGADTQYF
DNA: TGTGCCAGCAGAGGTGGGGGCGGGGCAGATACGCAGTATTTT

J: TRBJ1-1
V: TRBV5-1
D: -
size: -
CDR3: CASSFRGNTEAFF
DNA: TGCGCCAGCAGCTTTAGGGGAAACACTGAAGCTTTCTTT

J: TRBJ2-1
V: TRBV7-6
D: TRBD2
size: -
CDR3: CASRLSGGPIYNEQFF
DNA: TGTGCCAGCAGACTGAGCGGGGGACCTATCTACAATGAGCAGTTCTTC

J: TRBJ1-1
V: TRBV5-4
D: TRBD1
size: -
CDR3: CASSLTGAGTEAFF
DNA: TGTGCCAGCAGCCTAACAGGGGCCGGGACTGAAGCTTTCTTT

J: TRBJ1-5
V: TRBV6-2/TRBV6-3
D: -
size: -
CDR3: CASSYSTGTYSNQPQHF
DNA: TGTGCCAGCAGTTACTCGACGGGAACCTATAGCAATCAGCCCCAGCATTTT